The clone carrying this T cell receptor (beta chain) was recorded many times. The data were taken from a study of T cells in Graves' hyperthyroidism and ophthalmopathy. Study information: At the time of initial diagnosis and before any treatment, peripheral blood was collected.

Diagnosis of hyperthyroidism was new in patients aged 18 to 65, and its duration was under 2 months. Researchers barred patients who had uncontrolled infection, other autoimmune disease, pregnancy or lactation. CDR1 SQVTM and CDR2 ANQGSEA come from the germline V gene. The CDR3 is 10 amino acids. Trimming shortened V by 6 bases and J by 3 bases, and 6 bases separated the two germline ends. Researchers amplified the TCR beta CDR3 regions from RNA transcripts. In the first-round RT-PCR of the TCR CDR3, the HTBI primer set was used. One entry per CDR3 protein, called by TCRdb with MiXCR from the multiplex PCR reads. The data contain roughly 700,000 distinct CDR3 sequences, around 16% of them seen just once; the ten biggest clones take up about a sixth.

The rearrangement uses TRBV29-1 and TRBJ2-7; no reliable D call. The receptor was derived from a man aged 50 to 60 with Graves' hyperthyroidism. Sequenced: blood. As DNA, the CDR3 is TGCAGCGTGATGAACTACGAGCAGTACTTC. Amino acids: CSVMNYEQYF.